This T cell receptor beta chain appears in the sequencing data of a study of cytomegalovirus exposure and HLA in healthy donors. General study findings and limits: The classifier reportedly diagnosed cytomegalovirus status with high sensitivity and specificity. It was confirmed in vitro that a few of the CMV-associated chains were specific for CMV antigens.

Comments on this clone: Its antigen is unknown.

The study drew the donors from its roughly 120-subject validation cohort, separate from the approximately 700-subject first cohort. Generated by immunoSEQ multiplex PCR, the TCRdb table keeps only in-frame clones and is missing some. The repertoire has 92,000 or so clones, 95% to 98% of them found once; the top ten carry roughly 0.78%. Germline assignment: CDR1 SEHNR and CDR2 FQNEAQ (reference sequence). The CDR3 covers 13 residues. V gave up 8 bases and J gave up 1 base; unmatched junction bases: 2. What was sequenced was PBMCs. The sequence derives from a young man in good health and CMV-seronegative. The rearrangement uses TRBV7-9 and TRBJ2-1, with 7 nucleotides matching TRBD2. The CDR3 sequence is CASAGVSYNEQFF. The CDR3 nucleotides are TGTGCCAGCGCGGGGGTTTCCTACAATGAGCAGTTCTTC.